This T cell receptor beta chain was captured in a study of technical replicates of blood from a few donors. Profiled with immunoSEQ multiplex PCR; TCRdb holds only in-frame clones, not every one. Of almost 90,000 clones listed, roughly 94% are singletons. This CDR3 has 14 amino acids. Trimming cost V 2 bases and J 2 bases; bases outside gene matches: 2. The germline CDR1 and CDR2 sequences are ENHRY and SYGVKD. This clone was seen once. This clonotype was obtained from a human donor in good health. The chain carries TRBV10-3 and TRBJ1-2, with 7 nucleotides matching TRBD1. Sequencing was done on a sample of T cells isolated from PBMCs. For the CDR3, the DNA is TGTGCCATCAGTGAGAGGGGGCAGAACTATGGCTACACCTTC. Its translation: CAISERGQNYGYTF.